The clone carrying this T cell receptor beta chain was detected many times. The antigen remains unidentified. Germline CDR1 is SEHNR and CDR2 is FQNEAQ (reference sequence). The CDR3 length is 15 residues. The ends were cut back, 8 bases at V and 0 bases at J, with 17 bases in the middle. This sample is drawn from a study of regulatory T cells in long-lasting Graves disease. For the study at large: Newly diagnosed Graves' patients took antithyroid drugs under 3 months.

Points from the study as a whole: The number of shared public clonotypes was higher in persistent patients (2,741) than new patients (just over 950).

Arm-PCR of CDR3 regions and iRepertoire HTBI primers were used to build TCR beta libraries. TCRdb redid the calling of the multiplex PCR reads with MiXCR, one entry per CDR3 protein. This table holds hundreds of thousands of distinct CDR3 sequences, about 16% found once. Time point given: newly diagnosed GD, antithyroid drugs for less than 3 months. The authors made the TCR library using RNA they extracted from PBMCs. These same data were also listed under a study on T cells in Graves' hyperthyroidism and ophthalmopathy. That work contributes: HTBI primers were the set used in a first-round RT-PCR of the TCR CDR3.

Sequencing was performed on peripheral blood mononuclear cells (PBMCs), taken at new diagnosis, from a patient treated with antithyroid drugs. The receptor was derived from a man younger than 35 with Graves disease. This chain uses TRBV7-9 with TRBJ2-7; D assignment may be TRBD1 or TRBD2 (5 bases each). The chain's CDR3 is CASDPGTGPSYEQYF. The CDR3 nucleotides read TGTGCCAGCGACCCCGGGACGGGGCCCTCCTACGAGCAGTACTTC.